A single sample is the source of the 4 T cell receptor beta chains below, sequenced in a study of early T cells in non-severe SARS-CoV-2 infection. TCRdb called the 5' RACE reads again in MiXCR, with one record for every CDR3 protein. The repertoire holds 63,000 or so distinct CDR3 sequences, about an eighth seen once, with roughly 5.8% in the top ten. The sample was whole blood, taken at baseline. The receptors shown here come from an adult who was a healthcare worker with PCR-confirmed SARS-CoV-2 infection or an uninfected control (not recorded which).

The chain couples TRBV20-1 to TRBJ2-7; 9 nucleotides agree with TRBD1. The germline V gene has CDR1 DFQATT and CDR2 SNEGSKA (reference sequence). V shed 3 bases, J shed 6 bases, and the junction held 9 bases outside the gene matches. The CDR3 is 14 residues long. The CDR3 sequence: CSARSGTGTIEQYF. The CDR3, as DNA: TGCAGTGCTAGGTCGGGGACAGGGACGATCGAGCAGTACTTC.

This chain links TRBV30 with TRBJ2-1, with TRBD2 matching over 12 bases. The CDR3 length is 11 residues. Looked up from germline, CDR1 is GTSNPN and CDR2 is SVGIG (reference sequence). V shed 5 bases and J 14 bases; nucleotides not matched to a gene: 4. The CDR3 DNA sequence: TGTGCCTGGGACCGACTAGCGGGAGAGTTCTTC. Residues: CAWDRLAGEFF.

This clonotype was seen a few times. The CDR3 region is CASTADRAATYEQYF. CDR3 nucleotide sequence: TGTGCCAGCACCGCGGACAGGGCGGCCACCTACGAGCAGTACTTC. The chain uses TRBV6-1 and TRBJ2-7, with TRBD1 matching 8 bases. The CDR3 consists of 15 residues. J was trimmed by 2 bases and V by 7 bases; bases with no gene match: 10. CDR1 MNHNS and CDR2 SASEGT come from the germline V gene.

V usage is TRBV7-9 and J usage is TRBJ2-5; D not certain. This CDR3 contains 13 residues. Germline assignment: CDR1 SEHNR and CDR2 FQNEAQ (reference sequence). Trimming shortened V by 3 bases and J by 3 bases, and 8 bases separated the two germline ends. This CDR3 is CASSLNPKETQYF. In DNA form, the CDR3 reads TGTGCCAGCAGCTTGAACCCTAAAGAGACCCAGTACTTC. Drawing the rest from reference TRBV7-9 and TRBJ2-5, the complete variable domain is DTGVSQNPRHKITKRGQNVTFRCDPISEHNRLYWYRQTLGQGPEFLTYFQNEAQLEKSRLLSDRFSAERPKGSFSTLEIQRTEQGDSAMYLCASSLNPKETQYFGPGTRLLVL.